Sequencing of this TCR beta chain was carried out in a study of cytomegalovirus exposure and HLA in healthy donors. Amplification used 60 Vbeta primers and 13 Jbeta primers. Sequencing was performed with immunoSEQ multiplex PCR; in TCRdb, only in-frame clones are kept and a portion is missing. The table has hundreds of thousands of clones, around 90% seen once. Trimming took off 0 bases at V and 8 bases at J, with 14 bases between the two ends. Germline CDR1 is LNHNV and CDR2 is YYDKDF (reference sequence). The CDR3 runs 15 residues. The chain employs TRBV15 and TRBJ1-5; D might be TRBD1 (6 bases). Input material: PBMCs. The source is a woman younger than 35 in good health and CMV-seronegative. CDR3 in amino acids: CATSRDKGHRKPQHF. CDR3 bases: TGTGCCACCAGCAGAGATAAGGGACATCGTAAGCCCCAGCATTTT.